The 13 T cell receptor beta chains presented below share a single source sample, sequenced in a study of shared clonotypes between healthy human individuals. The method was immunoSEQ multiplex PCR; TCRdb's version includes in-frame clones alone and lacks a portion of them. Found here are 2,500,000 or so clones, roughly nine tenths of them singletons; the top ten hold around 0.15%. The sequenced material came from naive CD4+ T cells sorted from blood. Regarding subset: CD45RA+ positively selected. The source is a man younger than 35 in good health.

This chain uses TRBV4-3 with TRBJ2-1; D not resolved. V was cut by 0 bases and J by 6 bases, with 15 bases left in between. Germline V CDR1 and CDR2: LGHNA, YSLEER. The CDR3 extends over 16 amino acids. CDR3 sequence: CASSQDGQAGVNEQFF. CDR3 in DNA: TGCGCCAGCAGCCAAGATGGTCAGGCTGGGGTCAATGAGCAGTTCTTC.

Comments on this clone: Other DNA sequences from this sample encode an identical CDR3 as well. The chain links TRBV5-4 to TRBJ1-3; tentatively, D is TRBD1 (6 bases). V was shortened by 4 bases and J by 1 base, with 9 bases between the two germline ends. This CDR3 spans 14 amino acids. Germline V CDR1 and CDR2: SGHNT, YYREEE (reference sequence). This CDR3 is CASSLGQSGNTIYF. CDR3 in DNA: TGTGCCAGCAGCCTCGGACAGTCTGGAAACACCATATATTTT.

This clone came up once. The gene calls are TRBV5-1 and TRBJ2-5; weak D call: TRBD2 (5 bases). Germline V gene data show CDR1 as SGHRS and CDR2 as YFSETQ. With 7 bases removed from V and 3 bases from J, the gap between germline ends came to 13 bases. CDR3 length: 13 residues. CDR3 region: CASRKLVEETQYF. DNA of the CDR3: TGCGCCAGCCGGAAACTAGTTGAAGAGACCCAGTACTTC.

The V call is TRBV6-6, the J call TRBJ1-1; unclear D gene. V lost 4 bases to trimming and J lost 2 bases, with 8 bases between them. From germline, CDR1 is MNHNY and CDR2 SVGAGI (reference sequence). The CDR3 is 13 residues long. The CDR3 DNA sequence: TGTGCCAGCAGTTTTACAGAAAACACTGAAGCTTTCTTT. This codes for CASSFTENTEAFF.

The V call is TRBV5-4, the J call TRBJ2-2, with a possible D match to TRBD2 (6 bases). The CDR3 contains 14 residues. Looked up from germline, CDR1 is SGHNT and CDR2 is YYREEE (reference sequence). V gave up 0 bases and J gave up 4 bases, with 7 bases separating them. CDR3 DNA: TGTGCCAGCAGCTTGGGCGGGGTCACCGGGGAGCTGTTTTTT. This codes for CASSLGGVTGELFF.

Concerning this clone itself: Other nucleotide sequences from this sample produce the same CDR3. The chain has TRBV6-5 and TRBJ1-5, with no clear D. The germline CDR1 and CDR2 sequences are MNHEY and SVGAGI. Trimming left V 5 bases short and J 0 bases short, with 5 bases between. This CDR3 is built from 13 residues. Here the CDR3 reads CASSRNSNQPQHF. The CDR3 DNA follows: TGTGCCAGCAGTAGAAATAGCAATCAGCCCCAGCATTTT.

The CDR3 region is CSVRQTQETQYF. In DNA form, the CDR3 reads TGCAGCGTGAGACAGACTCAAGAGACCCAGTACTTC. The gene calls are TRBV29-1 and TRBJ2-5; weak D call: TRBD1 (5 bases). The CDR3 has 12 residues. CDR1 SQVTM and CDR2 ANQGSEA come from the germline V gene. Between the trimmed V and J ends, which lost 6 bases and 2 bases, there was a span of 10 bases.

The V call is TRBV9, the J call TRBJ1-2, with D possibly being TRBD1 (6 bases). With 3 bases removed from V and 8 bases from J, the gap between germline ends came to 17 bases. Germline-derived CDR1 and CDR2 are SGDLS and YYNGEE. The CDR3 runs to 14 residues. The CDR3 region has the DNA TGTGCCAGCAGCGCAGGGGCGCCGGCCTACGGCTACACCTTC. Its translation is CASSAGAPAYGYTF.

This chain links TRBV6-1 with TRBJ1-2; 9 bases agree with TRBD1. V shed 5 bases and J 8 bases; nucleotides not matched to a gene: 6. The CDR3 length is 13 residues. Germline assignment: CDR1 MNHNS and CDR2 SASEGT. The CDR3 sequence: CASSKQGAGGYTF. DNA of the CDR3: TGTGCCAGCAGTAAACAGGGGGCAGGAGGCTACACCTTC.

The chain combines TRBV9 with TRBJ2-5; D might be TRBD1 (7 bases). The V end lost 2 bases, the J end lost 4 bases, and 18 bases lay between the germline ends. The CDR3 sequence is 16 residues long. Germline V CDR1 and CDR2: SGDLS, YYNGEE. The CDR3 protein is CASSVSGAGGGETQYF. CDR3 DNA sequence: TGTGCCAGCAGCGTCTCGGGGGCAGGGGGAGGAGAGACCCAGTACTTC.

The chain couples TRBV14 to TRBJ2-3, with D maybe TRBD2 (6 bases). CDR3 length: 13 amino acids. The V end lost 11 bases, the J end lost 2 bases, and 14 bases lay between the germline ends. Germline CDR1 reads SGHDN; CDR2 reads FVKESK. CDR3 nucleotides: TGTGCCTCTAAAAGGGACTTCACAGATACGCAGTATTTT. Translated, it gives CASKRDFTDTQYF.

The chain has TRBV28 and TRBJ2-6; D is perhaps TRBD1 (5 bases). This CDR3 has 15 amino acids. Trimming removed 6 bases at V and 0 bases at J, with 9 bases between. Germline assignment: CDR1 MDHEN and CDR2 SYDVKM. The DNA for the CDR3 is TGTGCCAGCAGGACAGCAAGCTCTGGGGCCAACGTCCTGACTTTC. Residues: CASRTASSGANVLTF.

This rearrangement joins TRBV6-5 to TRBJ1-6; D remains ambiguous. V lost 2 bases to trimming and J lost 6 bases, with 8 bases between them. CDR1 MNHEY and CDR2 SVGAGI come from the germline V gene. The CDR3 is 14 residues long. The CDR3 region is CASSYLVSNSPLHF. The CDR3 DNA reads as TGTGCCAGCAGTTACCTGGTTTCTAATTCACCCCTCCACTTT.